What follows are 11 T cell receptor beta chains derived from one specimen sequenced in a study of blood T cell repertoires in COVID-19. TCRdb's table, derived via immunoSEQ multiplex PCR, lists solely in-frame clones and lacks some. The sample contains roughly 54,000 clones, 86% of which appear only once. Input material: peripheral blood. These receptors all stem from a woman aged 55-75 years with acute or convalescent COVID-19.

V is TRBV7-2 and J is TRBJ1-1; 8 bases fit TRBD1. The V gene's germline CDR1 is SGHTA and CDR2 FQGNSA. V was clipped by 5 bases and J by 4 bases; unmatched bases: 3. This CDR3 region has 13 residues. Here the CDR3 DNA reads TGTGCCAGCAGCATTCAGGGGGCCACTGAAGCTTTCTTT. Its protein is CASSIQGATEAFF.

This clone was counted a few times. The CDR3 sequence is CASSYSTGFRAFF. The CDR3 nucleotides read TGTGCCAGCAGTTACTCGACAGGGTTTCGAGCTTTCTTT. The chain couples TRBV6-5 to TRBJ1-1; TRBD1 agrees at 7 bases. Germline CDR1 MNHEY, CDR2 SVGAGI. The CDR3 has 13 residues. After removal of 0 bases from V and 10 bases from J, the junction contained 5 bases not matched to a gene.

The chain couples TRBV18 to TRBJ1-2; TRBD1 aligns across 8 bases. V shed 1 base and J 8 bases; nucleotides not matched to a gene: 15. The CDR3 is 17 amino acids. Germline lookup yields CDR1 KGHSH and CDR2 LQKENI. CDR3 in DNA: TGTGCCAGCTCACCACAAGCCCCTGGACAGGGAGTCAACGGCTACACCTTC. Translation: CASSPQAPGQGVNGYTF.

This clone showed up just once. J is TRBJ1-1 and V is TRBV20-1; D is ambiguous. CDR3 length: 10 amino acids. V was clipped by 3 bases and J by 5 bases, with 4 bases between them. CDR1 and CDR2 from the germline V gene are DFQATT and SNEGSKA (reference sequence). CDR3 protein: CSARLTEAFF. The CDR3 DNA reads TGCAGTGCTAGGTTAACTGAAGCTTTCTTT.

Only one count was recorded for this clone. CDR3 in DNA: TGTGCCAGCAAACTTGAGGGACACGGGAACTATGGCTACACCTTC. Amino acid sequence: CASKLEGHGNYGYTF. V usage is TRBV2 and J usage is TRBJ1-2, with a weak D call TRBD1 (6 bases). Looked up from germline, CDR1 is SNHLY and CDR2 is FYNNEI. There are 15 residues in the CDR3. V lost 7 bases to trimming and J lost 2 bases, with 17 bases between them.

The V and J genes are TRBV12-3 or TRBV12-4 and TRBJ1-5; D is ambiguous. The CDR3 is made up of 13 amino acids. V lost 3 bases to trimming and J lost 0 bases, with 3 bases between them. This CDR3 reads CASSFSSNQPQHF. The CDR3 region has the DNA TGTGCCAGCAGTTTTAGTAGCAATCAGCCCCAGCATTTT.

The J gene is TRBJ1-5, the V gene TRBV2; D is unclear. V was clipped by 6 bases and J by 5 bases, with 11 bases between them. The CDR3 contains 13 residues. Germline V gene sequence: CDR1 SNHLY, CDR2 FYNNEI. CDR3 nucleotides: TGTGCCAGCAGGGGGAGGGTACATCAGCCCCAGCATTTT. Translating gives CASRGRVHQPQHF.

The CDR3 is CASSLVQGAEKLFF. Here the CDR3 DNA reads TGCGCCAGCAGCTTGGTGCAGGGTGCGGAAAAACTGTTTTTT. The V gene is TRBV5-1, the J gene TRBJ1-4, with a possible D match to TRBD1 (5 bases). The CDR3 contains 14 residues. V lost 0 bases, J lost 8 bases, and 11 bases lay in between. Germline V CDR1 and CDR2: SGHRS, YFSETQ. The variable domain in full, completed from reference TRBV5-1 and TRBJ1-4, reads KAGVTQTPRYLIKTRGQQVTLSCSPISGHRSVSWYQQTPGQGLQFLFEYFSETQRNKGNFPGRFSGRQFSNSRSEMNVSTLELGDSALYLCASSLVQGAEKLFFGSGTQLSVL.

J is TRBJ1-1 and V is TRBV12-5, with D unresolved. Germline V CDR1 and CDR2: LGHNT, FRNRAP. This CDR3 has 12 residues. V was trimmed by 5 bases and J by 7 bases, leaving 11 bases between them. The CDR3 sequence: CASGPAGGEAFF. The CDR3, as DNA: TGTGCTAGTGGTCCGGCGGGTGGTGAAGCTTTCTTT.

V usage is TRBV6-6 and J usage is TRBJ1-1, with no clear D. With 5 bases removed from V and 1 base from J, the gap between germline ends came to 8 bases. CDR3 length: 13 amino acids. From germline, CDR1 is MNHNY and CDR2 SVGAGI (reference sequence). The CDR3 here is CASSQIKNTEAFF. The CDR3 coding sequence is TGTGCCAGCAGTCAAATCAAGAACACTGAAGCTTTCTTT.

The V gene is TRBV28, the J gene TRBJ1-5; 9 bases fit TRBD1. V lost 8 bases to trimming and J lost 10 bases; unmatched junction nucleotides: 15. CDR1 and CDR2 from the germline V gene are MDHEN and SYDVKM. The CDR3 is made up of 15 amino acids. CDR3 sequence (DNA): TGTGCCAGCGCTGCCCGGGACAGGGCCCTGGGACCCCAGCATTTT. Protein: CASAARDRALGPQHF.